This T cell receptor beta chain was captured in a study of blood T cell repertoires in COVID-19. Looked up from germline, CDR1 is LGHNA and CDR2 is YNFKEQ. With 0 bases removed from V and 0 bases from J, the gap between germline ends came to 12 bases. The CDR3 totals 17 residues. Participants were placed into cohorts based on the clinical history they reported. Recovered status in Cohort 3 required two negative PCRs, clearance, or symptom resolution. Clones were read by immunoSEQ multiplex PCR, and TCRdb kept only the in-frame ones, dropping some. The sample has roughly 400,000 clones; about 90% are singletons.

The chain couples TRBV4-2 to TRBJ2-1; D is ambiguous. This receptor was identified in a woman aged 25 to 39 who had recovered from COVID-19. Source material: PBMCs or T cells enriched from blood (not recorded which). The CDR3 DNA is TGTGCCAGCAGCCAAGATCATCTGGTTAGCTCCTACAATGAGCAGTTCTTC. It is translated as CASSQDHLVSSYNEQFF.